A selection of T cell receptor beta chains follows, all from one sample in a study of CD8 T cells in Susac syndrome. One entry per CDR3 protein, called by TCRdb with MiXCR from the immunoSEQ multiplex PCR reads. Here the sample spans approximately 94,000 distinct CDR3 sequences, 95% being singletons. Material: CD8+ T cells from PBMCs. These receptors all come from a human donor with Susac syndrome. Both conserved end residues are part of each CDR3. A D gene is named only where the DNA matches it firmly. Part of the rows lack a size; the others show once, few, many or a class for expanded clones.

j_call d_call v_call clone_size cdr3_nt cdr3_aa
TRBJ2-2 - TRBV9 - TGTGCCAGCAGCGTTTCGGGGAGCCGCGACGGGGAGCTGTTTTTT CASSVSGSRDGELFF
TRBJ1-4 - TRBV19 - TGTGCCAGTAGTAATCCGGACAGTAGGGGCCCATGGGAACTGTTTTTT CASSNPDSRGPWELFF
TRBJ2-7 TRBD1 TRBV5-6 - TGTGCCAGCAGCCTAATCCAGGGACAGGCCTACGAGCAGTACTTC CASSLIQGQAYEQYF
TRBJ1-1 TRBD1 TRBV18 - TGTGCCAGCTCACAGGGACAGAAGAACACTGAAGCTTTCTTT CASSQGQKNTEAFF
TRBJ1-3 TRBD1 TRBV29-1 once TGCAGCGTTGGACCGACAGGGGAGAATGGAAACACCATATATTTT CSVGPTGENGNTIYF
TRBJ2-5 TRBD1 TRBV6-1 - TGTGCCAGCGCGTGGGGACAGGAACAAGAGACCCAGTACTTC CASAWGQEQETQYF
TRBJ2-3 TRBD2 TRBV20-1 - TGCAGTGCTAGACGGAGACTAGCGGGGTCTGGTACGCAGTATTTT CSARRRLAGSGTQYF
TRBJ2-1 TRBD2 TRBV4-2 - TGTGCCAGCAGCCAAGATACAGCGGGGGCCTACAATGAGCAGTTCTTC CASSQDTAGAYNEQFF
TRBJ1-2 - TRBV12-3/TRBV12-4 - TGTGCCAGCAGTTCCGACCCCAGTAGAGGCTACACCTTC CASSSDPSRGYTF
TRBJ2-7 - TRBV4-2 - TGTGCCAGCAGCAGCCGGAGGGGGGACGAGCAGTACTTC CASSSRRGDEQYF
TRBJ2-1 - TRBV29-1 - TGCAGCGTGCGGGTGGGTGGCGATGAGCAGTTCTTC CSVRVGGDEQFF
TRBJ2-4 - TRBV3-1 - TGTGCCAGCAGCCAAGGAAAGGGGCAAAACATTCAGTACTTC CASSQGKGQNIQYF
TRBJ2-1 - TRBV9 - TGTGCCAGCAGCGTAGTTGGTCAGGGCGCCTACAATGAGCAGTTCTTC CASSVVGQGAYNEQFF
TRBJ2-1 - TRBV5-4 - TGTGCCAGCAGCTTGATTGGGGAGGTCTTGTTCTTC CASSLIGEVLFF
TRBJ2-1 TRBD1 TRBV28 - TGTGCCAGCAGGACAGGGGGCAATGAGCAGTTCTTC CASRTGGNEQFF
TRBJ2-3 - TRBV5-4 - TGTGCCACCATAGAAGCAGATACGCAGTATTTT CATIEADTQYF
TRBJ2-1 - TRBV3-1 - TGTGCCAGCAGCCCGCGACAGGACAATGAGCAGTTCTTC CASSPRQDNEQFF
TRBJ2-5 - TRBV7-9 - TGTGCCAGCACCTCCGGGACCACATTTCAGGAGACCCAGTACTTC CASTSGTTFQETQYF
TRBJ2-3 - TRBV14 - TGTGCCAGCAGCCACCTAAGTCCGGTCACAGATACGCAGTATTTT CASSHLSPVTDTQYF
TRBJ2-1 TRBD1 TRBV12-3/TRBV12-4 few TGTGCCAGCAGTTCAGGGGGCTCCTACAATGAGCAGTTCTTC CASSSGGSYNEQFF
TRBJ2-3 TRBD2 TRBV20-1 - TGCAGTGCTAGAGATCTCCGGGGGGGCGCAGATACGCAGTATTTT CSARDLRGGADTQYF
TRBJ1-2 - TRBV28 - TGTGCCAGCAGTGAGAGGGAAGGCTACACCTTC CASSEREGYTF
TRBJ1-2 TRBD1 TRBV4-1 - TGCGCCAGCAGCCACCGGACAGGGGAAAGGGGCTACACCTTC CASSHRTGERGYTF
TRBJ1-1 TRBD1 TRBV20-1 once TGCAGTGATGGGGACAGGGCCACTGAAGCTTTCTTT CSDGDRATEAFF
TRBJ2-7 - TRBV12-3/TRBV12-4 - TGTGCCAGCAGTTTACAATCGGACTACGAGCAGTACTTC CASSLQSDYEQYF
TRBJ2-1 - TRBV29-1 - TGCAGCGTTGAGAGTGGACCTACCTACAATGAGCAGTTCTTC CSVESGPTYNEQFF
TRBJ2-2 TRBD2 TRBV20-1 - TGCAGTGCCTCAGCGGGAGGGGACACCGGGGAGCTGTTTTTT CSASAGGDTGELFF
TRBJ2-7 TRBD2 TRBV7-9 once TGTGCCAGCAGCTCATATGGGCCTAGCGGGAGAATCTACGAGCAGTACTTC CASSSYGPSGRIYEQYF
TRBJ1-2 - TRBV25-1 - TGTGCCAGCAGGGGGATTTGGTTGGGCTACACCTTC CASRGIWLGYTF
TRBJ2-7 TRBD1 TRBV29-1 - TGCAGCGCAATACGGGGGACAGGGGACTACGAGCAGTACTTC CSAIRGTGDYEQYF
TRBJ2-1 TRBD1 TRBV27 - TGTGCCAGCAGACATAAGTTTACGGGACAGGAACTTGAGCAGTTCTTC CASRHKFTGQELEQFF
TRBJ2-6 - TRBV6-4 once TGTGCCAGCAGTGACAGGGCTGGGGCCAACGTCCTGACTTTC CASSDRAGANVLTF
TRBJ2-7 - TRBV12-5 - TGTGCTAGTGGTTTAGGGCAGGAGAGCGAGCAGTACTTC CASGLGQESEQYF
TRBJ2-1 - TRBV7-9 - TGTGCCAGCAGCTTAGCTGTCGTACTAACCCCCTACAATGAGCAGTTCTTC CASSLAVVLTPYNEQFF
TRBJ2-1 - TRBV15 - TGTGCCACCAGCAGGACTATTCACAATGAGCAGTTCTTC CATSRTIHNEQFF
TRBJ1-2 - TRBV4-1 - TGCGCCAGCAGCCAAGATTCGGGGACCAACTATGGCTACACCTTC CASSQDSGTNYGYTF
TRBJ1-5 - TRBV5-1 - TGCGCCAGCAGCTTGCCTCAGCCCCAGCATTTT CASSLPQPQHF
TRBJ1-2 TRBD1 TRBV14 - TGTGCCAGCAGCCAAGATTGGACAGGGGACGGCTACACCTTC CASSQDWTGDGYTF
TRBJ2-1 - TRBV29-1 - TGCAGCGTTGAAGATCTGGGTAAGGGCTACAATGAGCAGTTCTTC CSVEDLGKGYNEQFF
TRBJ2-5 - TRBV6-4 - TGTGCCAGCAGTGACTCGGAAGAGACCCAGTACTTC CASSDSEETQYF
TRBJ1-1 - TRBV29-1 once TGCAGCGTTGAAGCGGGGACCGAAGCTTTCTTT CSVEAGTEAFF
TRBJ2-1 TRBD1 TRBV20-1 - TGCAGTGGACAGGGGGACAATGAGCAGTTCTTC CSGQGDNEQFF
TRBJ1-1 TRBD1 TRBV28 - TGTGCCAGCAGCTCAGGACAGGTGAACACTGAAGCTTTCTTT CASSSGQVNTEAFF
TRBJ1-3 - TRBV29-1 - TGCAACGTTGCCCCGGGTGGCCTCTCTGGAAACACCATATATTTT CNVAPGGLSGNTIYF
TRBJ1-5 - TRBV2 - TGTGCCAGCGAAGAAATGGCGAGCAATCAGCCCCAGCATTTT CASEEMASNQPQHF
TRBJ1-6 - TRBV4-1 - TGCGCCAGCAGCCAATCTTGGCTGGCCGCTAATTCACCCCTCCACTTT CASSQSWLAANSPLHF
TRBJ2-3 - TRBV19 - TGTGCCAGTAGTATTGATCCTCCAGATACGCAGTATTTT CASSIDPPDTQYF
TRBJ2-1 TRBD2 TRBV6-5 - TGTGCCAGCAGTTACTCGATGAGGGTTAGCGGGAGCTCCTACAATGAGCAGTTCTTC CASSYSMRVSGSSYNEQFF
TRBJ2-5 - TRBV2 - TGTGCCAGCAGTGGGTTTGTCGAGAGCCAAGAGACCCAGTACTTC CASSGFVESQETQYF
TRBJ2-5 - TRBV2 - TGTGCCAGCAGTGAGAGGACCGGTCAAAAAGAGACCCAGTACTTC CASSERTGQKETQYF
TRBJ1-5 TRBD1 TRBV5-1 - TGCGGCTCTCTGAGGGGGACAGGGCGTTCGGGACAGCCCCAGCATTTT CGSLRGTGRSGQPQHF
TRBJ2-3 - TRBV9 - TGTGCCAGCAGCCCAGGGGTGGGGGACACGCAGTATTTT CASSPGVGDTQYF
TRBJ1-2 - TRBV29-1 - TGCAGCGTTTTATCTGAAACCTATGGCTACACCTTC CSVLSETYGYTF
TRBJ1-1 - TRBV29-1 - TGCAGCGTTAGGGGGGTAATGAACACTGAAGCTTTCTTT CSVRGVMNTEAFF
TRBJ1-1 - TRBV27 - TGTGCCAGCAGCTCGAACACTGAAGCTTTCTTT CASSSNTEAFF